This TCR beta chain comes out of a study of blood T cell repertoires in COVID-19. Turning to the study itself: Whether acute or convalescent, the COVID-19 samples came from the United States, Italy and Spain.

V lost 5 bases and J lost 3, with 5 bases in between. The V gene's germline CDR1 is KGHSH and CDR2 LQKENI. CDR3 length: 11 amino acids. The protocol was immunoSEQ multiplex PCR, while the TCRdb copy is restricted to in-frame clones and leaves out a portion. The sample lists about 260,000 clones; 75% to 90% were seen once. The V and J genes are TRBV18 and TRBJ2-7, with D tentatively TRBD2 (5 bases). The sequence was obtained from a woman in her thirties or forties who had been exposed to COVID-19. Sequencing used PBMCs or T cells enriched from blood (not recorded which). CDR3 amino acids: CASSSGYEQYV. DNA for the CDR3: TGTGCCAGCTCAAGCGGCTACGAGCAGTACGTC.